This section outlines one TCR beta chain sequence together with its context. The germline V gene has CDR1 MNHEY and CDR2 SVGAGI. V shed 2 bases, J shed 3 bases, and the junction held 6 bases outside the gene matches. This CDR3 spans 15 amino acids. Clones were sequenced by immunoSEQ multiplex PCR, and TCRdb holds only the in-frame ones, with some missing. The sample yields roughly 38,000 clones, 91% seen once. This entry comes from a study of T cell changes during pregnancy in multiple sclerosis. The sequence derives from a female donor in good health, enrolled as a control in a pregnancy study. The rearrangement links TRBV6-5 to TRBJ2-5; 7 bases map to TRBD2. This specimen was CD4+ T cells from peripheral blood mononuclear cells, taken after pregnancy. CDR3 in DNA: TGTGCCAGCAGTTACCCTGCTAGCGGTAAAGAGACCCAGTACTTC. The encoded protein is CASSYPASGKETQYF.